This T cell receptor beta chain stems from a study of T-cell memory formation after mild COVID-19. In the study overall: TCR clusters largely stayed donor specific.

This clonotype was seen only a few times. Its antigen is undetermined. Overall study results and limits: Some SARS-CoV-2-responding clones were already detected in memory before infection. Balance between CD4 and CD8 was seen in clones contracting day 15 to 85, and a CD4+ lean was seen in later expanders.

It was 5'RACE with constant-segment primers that produced the TCR alpha and TCR beta cDNA libraries, which carried sample barcodes and UMIs. TCRdb re-called the 5' RACE reads through MiXCR, storing one row per CDR3 protein. This sample carries fewer than 550,000 distinct CDR3 sequences, around 20% of them seen once, and the ten largest clones take 7.5% to 9.5%. The CDR3 totals 15 residues. From germline, CDR1 is ENHRY and CDR2 SYGVKD. V lost 6 bases, J lost 7 bases, and 8 bases stayed unmatched. This TCR derives from an adult woman who had mild COVID-19 (a few samples of this study predate the infection). Cell type and time point are not known. The rearrangement uses TRBV10-3 and TRBJ2-3; TRBD2 agrees at 12 bases. The sequencing input was PBMCs or a T cell subset sorted from them (not recorded which). The CDR3 spells CAIRETSGSWNTQYF. CDR3 bases: TGTGCCATCAGAGAGACTAGCGGGAGTTGGAATACGCAGTATTTT.